The sequence of this T cell receptor beta chain was determined in a study of cytomegalovirus exposure and HLA in healthy donors. Whole-study context: Within an early data release were 85 million or so unique TCRs drawn from HLA-typed donors.

PCR primers comprised 60 Vbeta and 13 Jbeta primers. The table came from immunoSEQ multiplex PCR; TCRdb's copy has only in-frame clones and leaves some out. The data contain about 190,000 clones, about 84% of them singletons. Study findings and constraints: Within a later analysis, the majority of CMV-associated TCR beta chains appeared HLA-restricted.

Regarding donors, all were healthy bone marrow donors. As regards this clone: What it binds is unknown.

Sequences were obtained from PBMCs. The clonotype comes from a man in his forties or fifties in good health and CMV-seronegative.

The DNA for the CDR3 is TGCAGCTCCCTAGACGGGACAATGAACACTGAAGCTTTCTTT. Translating gives CSSLDGTMNTEAFF. The rearrangement joins TRBV29-1 to TRBJ1-1; perhaps TRBD1 as D (6 bases). Trimming stripped 8 bases from V and 0 bases from J, with 16 bases between. Germline V gene data show CDR1 as SQVTM and CDR2 as ANQGSEA. The CDR3 loop spans 14 amino acids.